This T cell receptor beta chain is from a study of Ad26.COV2.S vaccination and SARS-CoV-2 variants listed by TCRdb under 2021. Regarding the research as a whole: Vaccine-arm donors came from COV1001, a multicentre, randomized, double-blind, placebo-controlled phase I-IIa trial of Ad26.COV2.S in healthy adults. Ad26.COV2.S was given intramuscularly at 5x10^10 or 1x10^11 viral particles, as a single shot or as two shots 56 days apart. Sequencing of the TCRbeta repertoire served to evaluate the specificity and breadth of SARS-CoV-2-reactive T cell receptors following Ad26.COV2.S vaccination. The TCR-sequenced set comprised around 32 samples: around 20 Ad26.COV2.S vaccine recipients, 5 placebo recipients and 8 SARS-CoV-2 convalescent individuals. Trial participants were randomized into five groups of five, in which low-dose or high-dose Ad26.COV2.S was given once or twice, or placebo was given on both occasions. Investigators remained blinded to trial group allocation during experiments and outcome assessment.

General study outcomes and caveats: Vaccine and placebo recipients had comparable non-spike TCR breadth, which fits with the vaccine containing only spike. Higher spike-specific TCR breadth was observed in Ad26.COV2.S recipients than in placebo recipients (P = 0.0014). The study was not powered for comparison of responses between vaccine doses or regimens. According to the authors, total T cell responses may have been underestimated by the TCR breadth and depth analyses. After vaccination, spike-specific CD8+ and CD4+ T cell responses were reported to show substantial breadth.

The immunoSEQ Assay was the method used to sequence TCRbeta CDR3 regions. After extraction, genomic DNA underwent amplification by bias-controlled multiplex PCR, followed by high-throughput sequencing. Processing in the source paper ran as follows. To quantify the absolute abundance of each unique TCRbeta CDR3 region, sequences were collapsed and filtered. T cell fraction was estimated by normalizing TCRbeta template counts to usable DNA, with usable DNA measured through amplification of reference genes found in all nucleated cells. Repertoire TCRs were annotated as SARS-CoV-2-specific when V gene, CDR3 amino acid sequence and J gene were exactly matched to a known reactive TCR set. The reference SARS-CoV-2 TCR set was derived from MIRA and filtered for enrichment in COVID-19-positive ImmuneCODE repertoires, a step that removed public or cross-reactive TCRs. Using the MIRA antigens, annotated TCRs were further analysed by specific ORF or by position within an ORF. Depth was the summed frequency of annotated unique rearrangements, while breadth was defined as annotated unique rearrangements over total unique productive rearrangements. TCR breadth was compared between groups using two-sided Wilcoxon rank-sum tests. Entries here come from immuneACCESS through TCRdb and include only in-frame sequences with V and J called. Some clones fail to appear in such tables; in the studies checked, an unresolved V gene covers under half of the shortfall, and the cause of the remainder is unknown. Clone size and the V and J calls come from that table; the DNA yielded D and trimming. This sample comprises 400,000 to 450,000 clones, less than 95% of them detected only once. 4.3% of the sample belongs to the ten largest clones.

The treatment or condition label of this sample denotes: 19 received Ad26.COV2.S at low or high dose, single or two shots; a few received placebo; per-sample allocation not given. Repertoires of vaccine and placebo recipients were sequenced from samples taken on day 63 after the first injection. Cohort 1b enrolled some 25 adults aged 18-55 years at a single site in Boston, USA, between 29 July and 7 August 2020. Ad26.COV2.S was a replication-incompetent adenovirus type 26 vector that expressed a prefusion-stabilized SARS-CoV-2 spike protein derived from the original Wuhan strain. The CDR3 goes from the cysteine to the phenylalanine over 17 residues. The only DNA kept is the CDR3, 51 bases in frame from the first base. The germline V gene specifies SGHTA as CDR1 and FQGNSA as CDR2. V is pruned by 0 bases and J by 6 bases, leaving 2 bases of the junction without a gene match. Concerning this clone itself: The specificity of this receptor is unknown. Within one base of it there is no much larger clone, and no base qualities were kept.

This chain joins TRBV7-2 to TRBJ2-1, and TRBD2 aligns with 16 junction nucleotides. This material consisted of peripheral blood, taken in a trial of Ad26.COV2.S vaccine versus placebo. The receptor's source is a person aged 18-65 years who received the Ad26.COV2.S COVID-19 vaccine or a placebo. The CDR3 corresponds to CASSLAGTSGRGNEQFF. The DNA is TGTGCCAGCAGCTTAGCGGGGACTAGCGGGAGGGGCAATGAGCAGTTCTTC.